This T cell receptor (beta chain) was sequenced during a study of shared clonotypes between healthy human individuals. Study-wide context: CD4 naive and memory got three plates each, CD8 naive two, CD8 memory one.

Samples underwent the assay at deep level. Libraries were prepared by immunoSEQ multiplex PCR; TCRdb keeps only in-frame clonotypes and omits some of them. This repertoire shows some 2,100,000 clones, about 92% found once; its top ten account for around 1.7%. The naive CD8 fraction comprised CD45RO-negative cells positively selected for CCR7 and excluded terminally differentiated effector memory CD45RA+ cells. The ends were cut back, 7 bases at V and 3 bases at J, with 18 bases in the middle. Germline V gene sequence: CDR1 SNHLY, CDR2 FYNNEI. The CDR3 runs 15 residues. Whole-study findings and limits: Compared with memory subsets, naive subsets generally had larger estimated richness.

As concerns this clone: Its antigen is as yet unknown.

The TCR sequence derives from a man aged 18 to 29 in good health. Some clones in this sample may be carry-over from other donors' samples. The sequenced sample consisted of naive CD8+ T cells from PBMCs. This chain uses TRBV2 with TRBJ1-1; D unresolved. CDR3: CASTPFERVDTEAFF. The DNA of the CDR3 is TGTGCCAGCACCCCATTTGAGAGAGTGGACACTGAAGCTTTCTTT.